The sequence of this TCR beta chain was determined in a study of blood T cell dynamics during melanoma immunotherapy. In the study overall: Standard first-line treatment here was pembrolizumab or nivolumab plus ipilimumab in metastatic melanoma. Overall study results and limits: The study could not tell melanoma-specific clones from general immune activation.

Time point specified: week 3, after first cycle of checkpoint inhibitor. Sampling occurred pretreatment (T0) and at week 3 (W3), after cycle one of checkpoint blockade. Disease control meant complete response, partial response or stable disease at 12 weeks. Germline CDR1 is LGHNA and CDR2 is YSLEER. The CDR3 has 14 amino acids. The V and J ends lost 2 bases and 5 bases respectively, with 11 bases between them. Assay used: immunoSEQ multiplex PCR; TCRdb lists only in-frame clones, some missing. This sample has 25,000 to 35,000 clones, with over 70% found just once. Points on this clone: Its antigen is as yet unknown.

Source: blood, taken from a patient treated with checkpoint blockade. The TCR originated in a human donor with melanoma. The J gene is TRBJ2-3, the V gene TRBV4-3; weak D call: TRBD1 (5 bases). The CDR3 here is CASSQQGVGDTQYF. The CDR3 DNA sequence: TGCGCCAGCAGCCAACAGGGTGTGGGAGATACGCAGTATTTT.